The clone carrying this T cell receptor beta chain was picked up a small number of times. Its antigen is not known. This record comes from a study of identical twins. Notes on the study in general: Cord blood beta clonotypes present at high abundance carried fewer insertions; no such pattern appeared in memory repertoires.

A single record per CDR3 protein comes from TCRdb applying MiXCR to the 5' RACE reads. The repertoire holds more than 200,000 distinct CDR3 sequences, over 12% seen once, with 8.5% to 10% in the top ten. The V and J ends lost 8 bases and 4 bases respectively, with 18 bases between them. This CDR3 spans 15 amino acids. Germline V lookup: CDR1 SGHAT, CDR2 FQNNGV. The sample consisted of memory (CD45RO+) T cells sorted from blood. This receptor was taken from a young woman in good health. V gene TRBV11-2 combines with J gene TRBJ2-1, with no clear D. DNA of the CDR3: TGTGCCAGCCACTCCCGCTTGACTCAATACAATGAGCAGTTCTTC. This encodes CASHSRLTQYNEQFF.